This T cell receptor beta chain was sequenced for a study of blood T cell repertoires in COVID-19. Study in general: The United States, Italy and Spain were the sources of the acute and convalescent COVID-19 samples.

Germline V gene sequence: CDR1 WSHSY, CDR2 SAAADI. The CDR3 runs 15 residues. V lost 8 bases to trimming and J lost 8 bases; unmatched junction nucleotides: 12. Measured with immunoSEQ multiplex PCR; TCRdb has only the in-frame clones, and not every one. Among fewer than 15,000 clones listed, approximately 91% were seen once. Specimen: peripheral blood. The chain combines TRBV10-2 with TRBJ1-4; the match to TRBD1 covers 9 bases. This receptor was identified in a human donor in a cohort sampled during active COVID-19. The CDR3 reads CASRAGTGPGEKLFF. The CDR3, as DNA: TGCGCCAGCCGCGCCGGGACAGGGCCGGGGGAAAAACTGTTTTTT.